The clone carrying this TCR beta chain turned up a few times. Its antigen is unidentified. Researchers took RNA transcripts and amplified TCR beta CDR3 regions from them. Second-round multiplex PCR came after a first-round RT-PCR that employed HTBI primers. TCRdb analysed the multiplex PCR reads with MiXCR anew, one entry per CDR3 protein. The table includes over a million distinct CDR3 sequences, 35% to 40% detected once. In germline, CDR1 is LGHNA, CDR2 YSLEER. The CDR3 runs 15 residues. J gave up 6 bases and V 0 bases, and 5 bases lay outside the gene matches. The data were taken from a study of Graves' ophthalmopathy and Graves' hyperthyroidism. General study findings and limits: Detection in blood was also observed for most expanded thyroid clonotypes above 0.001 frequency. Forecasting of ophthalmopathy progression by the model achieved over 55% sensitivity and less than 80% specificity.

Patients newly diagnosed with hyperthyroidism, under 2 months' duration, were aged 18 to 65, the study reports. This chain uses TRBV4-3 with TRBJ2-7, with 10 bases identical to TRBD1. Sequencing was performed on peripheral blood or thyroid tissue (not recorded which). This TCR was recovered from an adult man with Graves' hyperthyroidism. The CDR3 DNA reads TGCGCCAGCAGCCAAGATTCGACAGGGGGCGGCGAGCAGTACTTC. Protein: CASSQDSTGGGEQYF.